A selection of T cell receptor beta chains follows, all from one sample in a study of human T cells and chemical hapten exposure. Using its own MiXCR run on the RACE reads, TCRdb lists one record per CDR3 protein. The data hold 350,000 to 450,000 distinct CDR3 sequences, with approximately 5% observed a single time. Material: whole blood, obtained in connection with sensitization to the hapten diphenylcyclopropenone (DPC). Source of these receptors: a woman between 50 and 59 years old with alopecia areata. Some clones in this sample may be carry-over from other donors' samples. Each CDR3 is given with its conserved first and last residue. Each record gives: J gene, V gene, clone size, D gene, CDR3 DNA, CDR3 protein. D genes are given only for firm matches. Clone size is shown for a subset of rows, as once, few, many or a class of expanded clone.

TRBJ2-7,TRBV30,few,NA,TGTGCCTGGAGCGGGGGGCGGGCCAGCTACGAGCAGTACTTC,CAWSGGRASYEQYF
TRBJ2-5,TRBV5-1,many,NA,TGCGCCAGCAGCTTGGAGGGGCAGGGTAGGACCCAGTACTTC,CASSLEGQGRTQYF
TRBJ2-4,TRBV6-1,few,NA,TGTGCCAGCAGTGCTGCAGGGTGGGCCAAAAACATTCAGTACTTC,CASSAAGWAKNIQYF
TRBJ2-7,TRBV28,few,TRBD1,TGTGCCAGCAGTTTCCCCACCGGGACAGGAGTCGACGAGCAGTACTTC,CASSFPTGTGVDEQYF
TRBJ2-1,TRBV29-1,few,TRBD2,TGCAGCGTTATAGCGGGGGCCCCCAATGAGCAGTTCTTC,CSVIAGAPNEQFF
TRBJ1-2,TRBV5-6,few,NA,TGTGCCAGCAGCTTGATGGGCACGAACTACGATGGCTACACCTTC,CASSLMGTNYDGYTF
TRBJ2-3,TRBV28,many,TRBD2,TGTGCCAGCAGTACCGGGACTAGCGGGTCTAGCACAGATACGCAGTATTTT,CASSTGTSGSSTDTQYF
TRBJ1-4,TRBV12-3/TRBV12-4,NA,NA,TGTGCCAGCAGTTTAGGTGGGAATGAAAAACTGTTTTTT,CASSLGGNEKLFF
TRBJ1-2,TRBV27,many,NA,TGTGCCAGCAGTTTACTGGGGGGCGGCTATGGCTACACCTTC,CASSLLGGGYGYTF
TRBJ2-5,TRBV7-9,many,NA,TGTGCCAGCAGCTCGCGCCCAGGGCCGGTAGAGACCCAGTACTTC,CASSSRPGPVETQYF
TRBJ2-1,TRBV5-4,many,TRBD2,TGTGCCAGCAGTTGGGGGGGACGGCTTACCTACAATGAGCAGTTCTTC,CASSWGGRLTYNEQFF
TRBJ2-1,TRBV29-1,many,NA,TGCAGCGGGACTCGGATCACTACCAATGAGCAGTTCTTC,CSGTRITTNEQFF
TRBJ2-3,TRBV10-3,many,NA,TGTGCCATCAGCGATGCGGGCACAGATACGCAGTATTTT,CAISDAGTDTQYF